These 20 T cell receptor beta chains were sequenced from one sample in a study of T cells in localized non-small cell lung cancer. Produced via immunoSEQ multiplex PCR; TCRdb's table is partial and in-frame only. The sample shows about 34,000 clones, roughly 86% of them seen only once. The sample consisted of peripheral blood, taken before any cancer treatment. Receptors were obtained from a woman aged 35-75 years with stage I lung adenocarcinoma.

The chain employs TRBV10-3 and TRBJ2-2; the match to TRBD1 covers 8 bases. Looked up from germline, CDR1 is ENHRY and CDR2 is SYGVKD. The CDR3 sequence is 14 residues long. Trimming cost V 8 bases and J 5 bases; bases outside gene matches: 7. This CDR3 is CAIGDRGRTGELFF. DNA of the CDR3: TGTGCCATCGGCGACAGGGGAAGAACCGGGGAGCTGTTTTTT.

The chain employs TRBV2 and TRBJ2-3; 7 nucleotides line up with TRBD1. The trim removed 6 bases at V and 1 base at J, leaving 1 base unmatched. CDR1 and CDR2 (germline): SNHLY, FYNNEI. The CDR3 extends over 13 amino acids. Here the CDR3 reads CASSGTGTDTQYF. DNA for the CDR3: TGTGCCAGCAGCGGGACAGGCACAGATACGCAGTATTTT.

The chain carries TRBV27 and TRBJ1-6, with D perhaps matching TRBD1 (5 bases). Germline V CDR1 and CDR2: MNHEY, SMNVEV (reference sequence). The CDR3 loop spans 16 amino acids. The ends were cut back, 6 bases at V and 4 bases at J, with 16 bases in the middle. DNA of the CDR3: TGTGCCAGCAGATTTCGGGGCGAGAGTTATAATTCACCCCTCCACTTT. Translated, it gives CASRFRGESYNSPLHF.

This clone has just one count. The rearrangement uses TRBV11-2 and TRBJ1-5; 9 bases are a match to TRBD1. Germline V CDR1 and CDR2: SGHAT, FQNNGV. The V and J ends lost 5 bases and 5 bases, in that order; junction bases with no gene match: 4. There are 14 residues in the CDR3. Written as DNA, the CDR3 is TGTGCCAGCAGCCCGGGACAGGGATATCAGCCCCAGCATTTT. Its translation: CASSPGQGYQPQHF.

The chain recombines TRBV4-3 with TRBJ2-3, with D possibly called TRBD1 or TRBD2 (6 bases each). Trimming pared 0 bases from V and 3 bases from J, leaving 16 bases between. Germline CDR1 LGHNA, CDR2 YSLEER. The CDR3 is made up of 17 amino acids. The CDR3 spells CASSQEVLGGLTDTQYF. The CDR3 DNA reads TGCGCCAGCAGCCAAGAGGTACTAGGGGGGTTAACAGATACGCAGTATTTT.

The table lists this clone with a count of one. This chain uses TRBV15 with TRBJ2-5; tentatively, D is TRBD1 (5 bases). The germline gives CDR1 LNHNV, CDR2 YYDKDF (reference sequence). V was clipped by 1 base and J by 2 bases, with 14 bases between them. CDR3 size: 16 residues. In DNA form, the CDR3 reads TGTGCCACCAGCAGAGCTCAAGGGCAGGGACAAGAGACCCAGTACTTC. Its protein is CATSRAQGQGQETQYF.

The gene calls are TRBV12-5 and TRBJ1-2, with D possibly matching TRBD1 (6 bases). V was trimmed by 3 bases and J by 6 bases, leaving 14 bases between them. Per the germline V gene, CDR1 is LGHNT and CDR2 is FRNRAP. This CDR3 region has 14 residues. CDR3 nucleotides: TGTGCTAGTGGTTTTCCGGGACAAAGGAATGGCTACACCTTC. Protein: CASGFPGQRNGYTF.

This clone was recorded once. CDR3: CASSASSVNTEAFF. CDR3 DNA sequence: TGTGCCAGCAGCGCATCAAGTGTGAACACTGAAGCTTTCTTT. V usage is TRBV7-9 and J usage is TRBJ1-1, with D unclear. V was clipped by 5 bases and J by 0 bases, with 10 bases between them. Germline V gene data show CDR1 as SEHNR and CDR2 as FQNEAQ (reference sequence). CDR3 length equals 14 residues.

This clone was recorded once. The rearrangement links TRBV20-1 to TRBJ2-7, with no clear D. CDR3 length equals 11 residues. V gave up 6 bases and J gave up 6 bases, with 12 bases separating them. CDR1 and CDR2 from the germline V gene are DFQATT and SNEGSKA (reference sequence). CDR3 residues: CSASAPGEQYF. For the CDR3, the DNA is TGCAGTGCCTCCGCCCCAGGCGAGCAGTACTTC.

The chain joins TRBV19 to TRBJ2-2; 10 bases are a match to TRBD2. The J segment lost 3 bases and the V segment lost 5 bases, leaving 6 bases of the junction unmatched. CDR1 is LNHDA, CDR2 SQIVND, per germline (reference sequence). The CDR3 consists of 16 residues. CDR3 sequence (DNA): TGTGCCAGTAGTTACTGGACTAGCGGATACACCGGGGAGCTGTTTTTT. Protein: CASSYWTSGYTGELFF.

The chain couples TRBV7-2 to TRBJ1-2; 8 nucleotides agree with TRBD1. The CDR3 consists of 12 residues. With V trimmed by 5 bases and J by 5 bases, 1 base remained unmatched. Germline V gene sequence: CDR1 SGHTA, CDR2 FQGNSA. The chain's CDR3 is CASSRQGYGYTF. The CDR3 DNA reads as TGTGCCAGCAGCCGACAGGGGTATGGCTACACCTTC.

J is TRBJ2-7 and V is TRBV5-4, with 7 bases aligning to TRBD2. The J call is uncertain, as TRBJ2-5 better fits the DNA end. From germline, CDR1 is SGHNT and CDR2 YYREEE (reference sequence). The CDR3 runs to 14 residues. The CDR3 DNA reads TGTGCCAGCAGCTTGGCGGGGGGAGGGGAGACCCAGTACTTC. It yields the protein CASSLAGGGETQYF.

This clone was observed a handful of times. The J gene is TRBJ2-1, the V gene TRBV5-5, with unresolved D. Germline V gene data show CDR1 as SGHKS and CDR2 as YYEKEE (reference sequence). Trimming shortened V by 0 bases and J by 8 bases, and 3 bases separated the two germline ends. The CDR3 totals 11 residues. CDR3 residues: CASSLEYEQFF. CDR3 nucleotides: TGTGCCAGCAGCTTGGAATATGAGCAGTTCTTC.

The J gene is TRBJ2-7, the V gene TRBV11-3, with 12 positions matching TRBD2. The CDR3 contains 17 residues. The germline V gene encodes CDR1 SGHNT and CDR2 YENEEA. V gave up 5 bases and J gave up 2 bases; unmatched junction bases: 10. The CDR3 DNA reads as TGTGCCAGCAGCCGCACTAGCGGGGGGCCTACACCCTACGAGCAGTACTTC. Translated: CASSRTSGGPTPYEQYF.

This chain joins TRBV2 and TRBJ2-2, with TRBD1 as a possible D gene (6 bases). V was cut by 6 bases and J by 2 bases, with 13 bases left in between. Per germline, CDR1 SNHLY and CDR2 FYNNEI. The CDR3 length is 15 residues. The CDR3 spells CASRVTGINTGELFF. The CDR3 coding sequence is TGTGCCAGCAGGGTTACAGGGATTAACACCGGGGAGCTGTTTTTT.

The V call is TRBV10-3, the J call TRBJ2-1; 10 bases match TRBD2. With V trimmed by 4 bases and J by 10 bases, 13 bases remained unmatched. Germline CDR1 and CDR2: ENHRY and SYGVKD. The CDR3 has 16 residues. The chain's CDR3 is CAISAIGELAGIEQFF. Here the CDR3 DNA reads TGTGCCATCAGTGCGATAGGGGAACTAGCGGGGATCGAGCAGTTCTTC.

There are a few counts of this clone. V usage is TRBV29-1 and J usage is TRBJ2-6; D gene ambiguous. Between the trimmed V and J ends, which lost 2 bases and 0 bases, there was a span of 2 bases. CDR1 is SQVTM, CDR2 ANQGSEA, per germline. The CDR3 totals 13 residues. CDR3 nucleotide sequence: TGCAGCGTTGAATTCTCTGGGGCCAACGTCCTGACTTTC. It translates to CSVEFSGANVLTF.

The rearrangement uses TRBV18 and TRBJ2-7; D is perhaps TRBD1 (6 bases). Germline lookup yields CDR1 KGHSH and CDR2 LQKENI. The CDR3 length is 16 residues. V was pared by 3 bases and J by 1 base, with 16 bases between. The CDR3 reads CASSPYLGTQSYEQYF. The CDR3 coding sequence is TGTGCCAGCTCACCGTACTTGGGGACACAGTCCTACGAGCAGTACTTC.

In regard to this clone: Germline is not matched at one junction end, which may reflect a read error. The genes are TRBV2 and TRBJ1-2; 7 bases line up with TRBD1. The CDR3 loop spans 14 amino acids. Germline-derived CDR1 and CDR2 are SNHLY and FYNNEI. Written as DNA, the CDR3 is TGTGCCAGCAGAGAAGGGGGCAGGAACTATGGCTACACCTTC. Its translation is CASREGGRNYGYTF.

This chain connects TRBV4-3 to TRBJ1-2; tentative D call: TRBD1 (5 bases). Germline V CDR1 and CDR2: LGHNA, YSLEER. The V end lost 0 bases, the J end lost 8 bases, and 19 bases lay between the germline ends. CDR3 size: 16 residues. As DNA, the CDR3 is TGCGCCAGCAGCCAAGAAAGGTATTCAACAGGTCCCGGCTACACCTTC. Protein product: CASSQERYSTGPGYTF.